These T cell receptor beta chains were read from a single sample in a study of blood T cell repertoires in COVID-19. Sequencing used immunoSEQ multiplex PCR; TCRdb keeps in-frame clones, though not all of them. The sample yields 300,000 to 350,000 clones, around 90% seen once. Sequenced material: PBMCs or T cells enriched from blood (not recorded which). The receptors stem from a young man who had recovered from COVID-19. CDR3s include the opening cysteine and the closing phenylalanine or tryptophan. D genes are given only for firm matches. Only some rows state a clone size, as once, few, many or a class for expanded clones.

J,length,V,D,size,DNA,CDR3
TRBJ2-5,16,TRBV3-1/TRBV3-2,TRBD2,.,TGTGCCAGCAGCCAAGATCCAGCGGGGGGGCTTGAGACCCAGTACTTC,CASSQDPAGGLETQYF
TRBJ2-2,17,TRBV7-7,TRBD1,once,TGTGCCAGCAGCTTATCTAGGGACAGGGCGGATTCCGGGGAGCTGTTTTTT,CASSLSRDRADSGELFF
TRBJ2-3,17,TRBV19,TRBD2,.,TGTGCCAGTAGTATTCTTCCAAGCGGGGTCGTCACAGATACGCAGTATTTT,CASSILPSGVVTDTQYF
TRBJ2-7,14,TRBV15,.,.,TGTGCCACCAGCAGAGGGGCGAGCTCCTACGAGCAGTACTTC,CATSRGASSYEQYF
TRBJ1-5,15,TRBV6-4,.,once,TGTGCCAGCAGTCCCCGTCCTTATAGCAATCAGCCCCAGCATTTT,CASSPRPYSNQPQHF
TRBJ1-2,14,TRBV5-1,.,.,TGCGCCAGCAGCTTGGGTGGAGGTGAGGATGGCTACACCTTC,CASSLGGGEDGYTF
TRBJ2-5,13,TRBV12-3/TRBV12-4,TRBD2,.,TGTGCTGCCGCGGGGGGGCCGTATGAGACCCAGTACTTC,CAAAGGPYETQYF
TRBJ2-4,14,TRBV6-5,TRBD1,.,TGTGCCAGCAGTTATCGGGACAGGGGAAACATTCAGTACTTC,CASSYRDRGNIQYF
TRBJ2-3,14,TRBV2,TRBD1,.,TGTGCCAGCAGTGAAAACAGGGGGACAGATACGCAGTATTTT,CASSENRGTDTQYF
TRBJ1-4,14,TRBV13,.,once,TGTGCCAGCAGCTTGGCGGGGGTTGGTGAAAAACTGTTTTTT,CASSLAGVGEKLFF
TRBJ1-1,14,TRBV6-5,.,once,TGTGCCAGCAGTCTGGGGGCCTTAAACACTGAAGCTTTCTTT,CASSLGALNTEAFF
TRBJ2-1,15,TRBV19,TRBD1,few,TGTGCCAGTAGCATCGGACAGGGGCCGGGCAATGAGCAGTTCTTC,CASSIGQGPGNEQFF
TRBJ1-5,14,TRBV19,.,.,TGTGCCAGTAGTATTAGGGACACAAATCAGCCCCAGCATTTT,CASSIRDTNQPQHF
TRBJ1-5,15,TRBV11-2,TRBD1,.,TGTGCCAGCAGTTTATCGACAGGGGTGGGTCAGCCCCAGCATTTT,CASSLSTGVGQPQHF
TRBJ2-1,17,TRBV18,.,.,TGTGCCAGCTCACCCGTTTTCAGGGTCGGCTCCTACAATGAGCAGTTCTTC,CASSPVFRVGSYNEQFF
TRBJ2-7,18,TRBV4-1,TRBD2,.,TGCGCCAGCAGCCAAGCAACGAGACTAGCGGGGCGGTCCTACGAGCAGTACTTC,CASSQATRLAGRSYEQYF
TRBJ2-7,13,TRBV30,TRBD1,.,TGTGCCTGGAGTGTACAGGGGCCGAGGGAGCAGTACTTC,CAWSVQGPREQYF
TRBJ2-3,15,TRBV2,TRBD2,once,TGTGCCAGCAGACTAGCGGGGTCTAGCACAGATACGCAGTATTTT,CASRLAGSSTDTQYF
TRBJ1-5,12,TRBV12-3/TRBV12-4,TRBD1,once,TGTGCTTCCCGGGACAGTAATCAGCCCCAGCATTTT,CASRDSNQPQHF
TRBJ1-3,15,TRBV28,.,.,TGTGCCAGCAGTCGAACAGGGTGGTCAGGAAACACCATATATTTT,CASSRTGWSGNTIYF
TRBJ1-2,11,TRBV27,.,.,TGTGCCAGCAGTCCAGGACTGGGCTACACCTTC,CASSPGLGYTF
TRBJ1-5,15,TRBV30,.,.,TGTGCCTGGAGTGTAAGGGGGGGCACAAATCAGCCCCAGCATTTT,CAWSVRGGTNQPQHF
TRBJ2-2,15,TRBV24-1,.,.,TGTGCCACCAGTGATTATAGGAGTGACACCGGGGAGCTGTTTTTT,CATSDYRSDTGELFF
TRBJ2-7,17,TRBV7-2,.,.,TGTGCCAGCAGCCTCGGAGCGGACTTCACCCTCAACTACGAGCAGTACTTC,CASSLGADFTLNYEQYF
TRBJ2-5,13,TRBV6-5,.,.,TGTGCCGGTGAACAGGGTCTCCAAGAGACCCAGTACTTC,CAGEQGLQETQYF
TRBJ2-7,15,TRBV4-1,.,.,TGCGCCAGCAGCCAAGGTGGAGCAGAGTCCTACGAGCAGTACTTC,CASSQGGAESYEQYF
TRBJ1-2,13,TRBV7-8,.,.,TGTGCCAGCAGCTTACACAGTCTCTATGGCTACACCTTC,CASSLHSLYGYTF
TRBJ2-5,17,TRBV6-2/TRBV6-3,.,.,TGTGCCAGCAGTAGACCTAGCTCGGCGGGGTCTTGGGAGACCCAGTACTTC,CASSRPSSAGSWETQYF
TRBJ2-7,16,TRBV5-6,TRBD1,.,TGTGCCAGCAGCGTGAATCGATTGGACAGGGTCTACGAGCAGTACTTC,CASSVNRLDRVYEQYF
TRBJ1-1,15,TRBV6-6,TRBD1,.,TGTGCCAGCAGCTTTGGAGGACAGGGCTTGGGTGAAGCTTTCTTT,CASSFGGQGLGEAFF
TRBJ2-7,16,TRBV15,.,once,TGTGCCACCAGCAGAGACAACAGGCATACCTCCTACGAGCAGTACTTC,CATSRDNRHTSYEQYF
TRBJ2-7,15,TRBV9,.,.,TGTGCCAGCAGCCCTGAGTGGTCCTCCCCCTACGAGCAGTACTTC,CASSPEWSSPYEQYF
TRBJ1-4,16,TRBV6-5,.,.,TGTGCCAGCAGTTACTCTTTGGCCTCAACTAATGAAAAACTGTTTTTT,CASSYSLASTNEKLFF
TRBJ2-3,12,TRBV5-1,.,.,TGCGCCAGCAGCTATAATACAGATACGCAGTATTTT,CASSYNTDTQYF
TRBJ2-7,13,TRBV5-1,.,.,TGCGCCAGCAGCTTTAGCTTAAAGTCCGAGCAGTACTTC,CASSFSLKSEQYF
TRBJ2-1,15,TRBV27,.,.,TGTGCCAGCAGTTTTTGGGACAAACCGTACAATGAGCAGTTCTTC,CASSFWDKPYNEQFF